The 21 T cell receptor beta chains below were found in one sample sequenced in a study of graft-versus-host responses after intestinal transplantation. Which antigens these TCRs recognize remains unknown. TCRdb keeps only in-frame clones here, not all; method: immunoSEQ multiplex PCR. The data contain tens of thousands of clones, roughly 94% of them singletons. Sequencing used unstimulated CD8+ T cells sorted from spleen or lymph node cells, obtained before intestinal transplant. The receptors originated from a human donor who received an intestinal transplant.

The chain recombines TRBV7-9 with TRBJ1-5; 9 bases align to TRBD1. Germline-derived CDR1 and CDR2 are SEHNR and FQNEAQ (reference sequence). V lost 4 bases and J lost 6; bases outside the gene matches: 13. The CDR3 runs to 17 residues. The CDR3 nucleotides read TGTGCCAGCAGCTCCGATTTATGGACAGGGGATTCTCAGCCCCAGCATTTT. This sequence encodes CASSSDLWTGDSQPQHF.

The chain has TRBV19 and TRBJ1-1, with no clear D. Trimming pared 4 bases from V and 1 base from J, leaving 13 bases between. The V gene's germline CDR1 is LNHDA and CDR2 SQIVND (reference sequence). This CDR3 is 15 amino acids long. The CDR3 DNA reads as TGTGCCAGTAGTACTTGGACTGACCCGAACACTGAAGCTTTCTTT. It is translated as CASSTWTDPNTEAFF.

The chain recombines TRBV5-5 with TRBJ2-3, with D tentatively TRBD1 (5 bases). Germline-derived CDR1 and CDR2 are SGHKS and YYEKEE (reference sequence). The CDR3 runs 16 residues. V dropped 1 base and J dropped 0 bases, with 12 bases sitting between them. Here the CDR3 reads CASSLWQGISTDTQYF. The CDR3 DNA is TGTGCCAGCAGCTTGTGGCAGGGTATTAGCACAGATACGCAGTATTTT. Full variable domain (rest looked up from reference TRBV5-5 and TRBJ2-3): DAGVTQSPTHLIKTRGQQVTLRCSPISGHKSVSWYQQVLGQGPQFIFQYYEKEERGRGNFPDRFSARQFPNYSSELNVNALLLGDSALYLCASSLWQGISTDTQYFGPGTRLTVL.

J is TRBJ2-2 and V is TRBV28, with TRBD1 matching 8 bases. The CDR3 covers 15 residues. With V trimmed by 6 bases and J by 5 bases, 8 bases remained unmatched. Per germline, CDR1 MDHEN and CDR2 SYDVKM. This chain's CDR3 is CASSFTGGRTGELFF. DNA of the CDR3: TGTGCCAGCAGCTTCACAGGGGGTCGGACCGGGGAGCTGTTTTTT.

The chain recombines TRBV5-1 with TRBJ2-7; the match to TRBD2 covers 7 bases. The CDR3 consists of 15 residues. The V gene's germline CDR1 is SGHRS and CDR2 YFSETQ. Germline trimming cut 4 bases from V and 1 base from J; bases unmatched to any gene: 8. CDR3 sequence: CASSPLGLPSYEQYF. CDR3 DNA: TGCGCCAGCAGCCCGTTGGGACTACCGTCCTACGAGCAGTACTTC.

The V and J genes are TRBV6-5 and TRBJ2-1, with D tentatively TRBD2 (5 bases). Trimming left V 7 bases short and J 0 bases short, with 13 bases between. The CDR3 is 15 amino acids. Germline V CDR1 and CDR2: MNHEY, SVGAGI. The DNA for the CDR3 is TGTGCCAGCACCACTAAGGACTTCTCCTACAATGAGCAGTTCTTC. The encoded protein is CASTTKDFSYNEQFF.

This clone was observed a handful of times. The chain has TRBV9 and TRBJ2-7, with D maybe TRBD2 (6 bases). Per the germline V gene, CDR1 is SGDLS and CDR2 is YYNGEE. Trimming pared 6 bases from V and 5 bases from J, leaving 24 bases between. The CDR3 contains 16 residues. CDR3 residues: CASTPGGSPSLHEQYF. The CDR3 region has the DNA TGTGCCAGCACCCCCGGAGGGAGCCCCTCTCTGCACGAGCAGTACTTC.

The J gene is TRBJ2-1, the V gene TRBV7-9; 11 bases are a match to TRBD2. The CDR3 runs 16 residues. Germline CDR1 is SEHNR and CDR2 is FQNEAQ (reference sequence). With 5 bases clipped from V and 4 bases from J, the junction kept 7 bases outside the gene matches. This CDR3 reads CASSPLLAGGYNEQFF. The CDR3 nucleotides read TGTGCCAGCAGCCCACTTCTAGCGGGAGGTTACAATGAGCAGTTCTTC. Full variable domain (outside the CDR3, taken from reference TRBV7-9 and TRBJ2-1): DTGVSQNPRHKITKRGQNVTFRCDPISEHNRLYWYRQTLGQGPEFLTYFQNEAQLEKSRLLSDRFSAERPKGSFSTLEIQRTEQGDSAMYLCASSPLLAGGYNEQFFGPGTRLTVL.

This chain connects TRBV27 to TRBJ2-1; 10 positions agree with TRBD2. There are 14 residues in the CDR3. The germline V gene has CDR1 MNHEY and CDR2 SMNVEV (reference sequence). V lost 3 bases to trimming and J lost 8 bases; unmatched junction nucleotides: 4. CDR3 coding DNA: TGTGCCAGCAGTTTGTCTAGCGGGAGCCATGAGCAGTTCTTC. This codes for CASSLSSGSHEQFF.

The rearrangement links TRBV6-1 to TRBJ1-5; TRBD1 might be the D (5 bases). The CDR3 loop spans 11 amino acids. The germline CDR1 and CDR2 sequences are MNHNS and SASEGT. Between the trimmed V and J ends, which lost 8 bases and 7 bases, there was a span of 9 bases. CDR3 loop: CASGAEQPQHF. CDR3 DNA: TGTGCCAGCGGGGCCGAACAGCCCCAGCATTTT.

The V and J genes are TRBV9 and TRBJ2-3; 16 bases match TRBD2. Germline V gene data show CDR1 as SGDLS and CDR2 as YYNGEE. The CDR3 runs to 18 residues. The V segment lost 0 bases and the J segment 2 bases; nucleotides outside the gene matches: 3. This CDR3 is CASSVAGLAGGPTDTQYF. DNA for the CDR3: TGTGCCAGCAGCGTAGCGGGACTAGCGGGAGGGCCCACAGATACGCAGTATTTT.

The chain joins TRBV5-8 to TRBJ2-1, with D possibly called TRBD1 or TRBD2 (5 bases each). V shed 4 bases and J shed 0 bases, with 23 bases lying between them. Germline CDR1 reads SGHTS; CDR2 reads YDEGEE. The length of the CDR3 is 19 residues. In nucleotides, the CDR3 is TGTGCCAGCAGCCATCCCCAATTTCCCCCGGGGCGCTCCTACAATGAGCAGTTCTTC. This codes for CASSHPQFPPGRSYNEQFF.

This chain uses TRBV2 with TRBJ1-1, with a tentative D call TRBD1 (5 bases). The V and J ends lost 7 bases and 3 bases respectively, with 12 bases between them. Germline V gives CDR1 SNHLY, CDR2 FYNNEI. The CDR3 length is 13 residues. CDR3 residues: CASTNEGYTEAFF. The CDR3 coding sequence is TGTGCCAGCACGAACGAGGGGTACACTGAAGCTTTCTTT.

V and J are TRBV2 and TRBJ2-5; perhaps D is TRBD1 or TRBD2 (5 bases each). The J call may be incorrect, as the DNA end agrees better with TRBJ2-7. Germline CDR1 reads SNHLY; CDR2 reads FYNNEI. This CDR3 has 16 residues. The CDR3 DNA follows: TGTGCCAGCAGTGAAATTTACGGGACGAGCTCCTACGAGCAGTACTTC. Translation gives CASSEIYGTSSYEQYF.

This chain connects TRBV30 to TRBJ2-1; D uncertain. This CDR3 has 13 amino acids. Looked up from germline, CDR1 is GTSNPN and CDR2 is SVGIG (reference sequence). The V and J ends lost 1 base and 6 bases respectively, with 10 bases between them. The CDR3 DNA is TGTGCCTGGAGTGACGGCCGCGGCAATGAGCAGTTCTTC. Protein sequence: CAWSDGRGNEQFF.

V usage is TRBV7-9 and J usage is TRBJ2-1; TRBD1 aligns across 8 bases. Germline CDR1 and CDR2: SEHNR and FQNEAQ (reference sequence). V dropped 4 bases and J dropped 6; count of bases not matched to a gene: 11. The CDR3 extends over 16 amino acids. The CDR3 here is CASSYALGTGVNEQFF. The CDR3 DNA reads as TGTGCCAGCAGCTACGCCCTTGGGACAGGTGTCAATGAGCAGTTCTTC.

In nucleotides, the CDR3 is TGTGCCAGCTCACCGACAGTGCCTCAAGAGACCCAGTACTTC. Its translation: CASSPTVPQETQYF. The chain employs TRBV18 and TRBJ2-5, with D possibly matching TRBD1 (5 bases). Germline CDR1 KGHSH, CDR2 LQKENI. Trimming pared 3 bases from V and 2 bases from J, leaving 10 bases between. The CDR3 totals 14 residues.

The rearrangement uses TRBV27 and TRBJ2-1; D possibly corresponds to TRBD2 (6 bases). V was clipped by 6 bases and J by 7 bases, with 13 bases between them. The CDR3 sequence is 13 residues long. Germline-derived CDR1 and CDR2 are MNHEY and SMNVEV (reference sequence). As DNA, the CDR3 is TGTGCCAGCAGCGGGACTCGTACTAATGAGCAGTTCTTC. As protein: CASSGTRTNEQFF.

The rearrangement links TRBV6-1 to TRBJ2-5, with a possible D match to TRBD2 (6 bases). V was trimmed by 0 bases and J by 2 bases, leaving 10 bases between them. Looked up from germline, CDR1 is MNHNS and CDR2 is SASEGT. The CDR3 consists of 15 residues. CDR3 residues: CASSEATGRQETQYF. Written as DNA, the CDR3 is TGTGCCAGCAGTGAAGCTACGGGGAGGCAAGAGACCCAGTACTTC.

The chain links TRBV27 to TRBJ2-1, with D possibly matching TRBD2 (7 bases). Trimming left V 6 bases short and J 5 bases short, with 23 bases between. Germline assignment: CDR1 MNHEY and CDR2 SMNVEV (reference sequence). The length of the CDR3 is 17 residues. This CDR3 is CASRVFPGGGSNNEQFF. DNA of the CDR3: TGTGCCAGCAGGGTCTTCCCGGGGGGCGGGAGTAACAATGAGCAGTTCTTC.

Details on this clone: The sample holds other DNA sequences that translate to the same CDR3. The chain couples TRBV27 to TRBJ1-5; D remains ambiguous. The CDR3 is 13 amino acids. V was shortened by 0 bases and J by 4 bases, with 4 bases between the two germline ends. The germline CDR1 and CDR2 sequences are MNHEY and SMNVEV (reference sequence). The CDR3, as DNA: TGTGCCAGCAGTTTATCGGGAAATCAGCCCCAGCATTTT. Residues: CASSLSGNQPQHF.